These 12 T cell receptor beta chains were sequenced from one sample in a study of CD4 and CD8 cells across lung adenocarcinoma regions listed by TCRdb under 2018. The library was prepared using PCR. This sample was sequenced with a HiSeq X Ten. TCRdb reworked the public reads: Q25 trimming with fastp, MiXCR clone assembly, productive beta chains retained. Every distinct CDR3 protein forms one entry, paired with its most common genes and DNA. Here the sample has around 5,100 distinct CDR3 sequences; about half occur a single time. The top ten hold about 90% of the sample. The sequencing sample was made of CD8+ T cells from the margin of a lung tumor. The cell subset or site label for this specimen denotes: tumor margin region. The receptors come from a male donor with lung adenocarcinoma. The CD4 and CD8 labels of this study may be unreliable.

The count of this clonotype is one. The rearrangement uses TRBV9 and TRBJ1-6; no firm D call. The ends were cut back, 4 bases at V and 9 bases at J, with 11 bases in the middle. Germline CDR1 is SGDLS and CDR2 is YYNGEE. The CDR3 runs 13 residues. CDR3 amino acids: CASSRATGSPLHF. The CDR3 DNA sequence: TGTGCCAGCAGCCGGGCCACCGGTTCACCCCTCCACTTT.

In this sample, this clonotype turned up many times. The gene calls are TRBV7-6 and TRBJ2-1; 13 nucleotides line up with TRBD2. The germline CDR1 and CDR2 sequences are SGHVS and FNYEAQ. The junction had 4 bases not matched to a gene; V was cut back by 5 bases and J by 0 bases. The CDR3 consists of 17 residues. The CDR3 region is CASSPGTSGNSYNEQFF. DNA of the CDR3: TGTGCCAGCAGCCCTGGGACTAGCGGGAACTCCTACAATGAGCAGTTCTTC.

As to this clonotype: At one of its ends the junction is not consistent with the germline gene, which may arise from a read error. J is TRBJ2-4 and V is TRBV6-1, with TRBD2 matching over 8 bases. This CDR3 spans 14 amino acids. CDR1 MNHNS and CDR2 SASEGT come from the germline V gene. CDR3 nucleotides: TGTGCCAGCACGGGACTAGGAGGGAAAAACACTCAGTACTTC. Residues: CASTGLGGKNTQYF.

As for this clonotype: A much larger clone differs by one base, so this may be a read error. The V call is TRBV7-2, the J call TRBJ2-1; tentatively, D is TRBD2 (6 bases). CDR1 and CDR2 (germline): SGHTA, FQGNSA. Trimming stripped 5 bases from V and 10 bases from J, with 24 bases between. The CDR3 totals 16 residues. The CDR3 here is CASSVTGTSLSYEQFF. In DNA form, the CDR3 reads TGTGCCAGCAGCGTGACTGGGACTTCCCTCTCCTACGAGCAGTTCTTC.

With regard to this clonotype: The junction and the germline gene differ at one end; a read error may be behind it. CDR3 region: CAGLVGRGKDTQYF. CDR3 coding DNA: TGTGCGGGGCTCGTGGGCCGTGGGAAAGACACCCAGTACTTC. The genes are TRBV10-3 and TRBJ2-5, with a possible D match to TRBD1 (5 bases). The CDR3 is made up of 14 amino acids. CDR1 ENHRY and CDR2 SYGVKD come from the germline V gene.

This clonotype was seen repeatedly, ten times or more. The rearrangement joins TRBV11-3 to TRBJ2-5, with a tentative D call TRBD2 (6 bases). The J call may be mistaken, given a closer DNA end match to TRBJ2-7. The germline V gene encodes CDR1 SGHNT and CDR2 YENEEA. The CDR3 covers 13 residues. CDR3 coding DNA: TGTGCCAGCAGCTTAGATCGGGACTCCGAGCAGTACTTC. It encodes CASSLDRDSEQYF.

This clonotype was seen only a few times. Mismatch with germline at one junction end may stem from a read error. The chain has TRBV7-2 and TRBJ2-1; 9 bases align to TRBD2. Looked up from germline, CDR1 is SGHTA and CDR2 is FQGNSA. CDR3 length equals 14 residues. The CDR3 coding sequence is TGTGCCAGCAACTTAGCGGGAGCTTACAATGAGCAGTTCTTC. Translating it yields CASNLAGAYNEQFF.

Ten or more counts support this clonotype. The chain employs TRBV6-5 and TRBJ1-2, with TRBD1 matching over 7 bases. The germline V gene has CDR1 MNHEY and CDR2 SVGAGI. V was clipped by 2 bases and J by 4 bases; unmatched bases: 7. This CDR3 contains 15 residues. CDR3 nucleotides: TGTGCCAGCAGTTACGCTCGGGGGACAGCCTATGGCTACACCTTC. Its translation: CASSYARGTAYGYTF.

Concerning this clonotype itself: In this CDR3 the conserved last residue, phenylalanine or tryptophan, is missing, so a read error is likely. The chain combines TRBV6-1 with TRBJ2-1; 7 bases align to TRBD1. The J call could be wrong; TRBJ2-5 is a better fit for the DNA end. CDR1 and CDR2 from the germline V gene are MNHNS and SASEGT. The CDR3 totals 14 residues. CDR3 in DNA: TGTGCCAGCAGCTCCGGGACAGTTGGCGAGACCCAGTACGTC. Protein product: CASSSGTVGETQYV.

CDR3 nucleotides: TGTGCCAGCAGCTTAACAGGGGGAACCTACAATGAGCAGTTCTTC. This translates into CASSLTGGTYNEQFF. V is TRBV7-3 and J is TRBJ2-1, with a weak D call TRBD1 (6 bases). V lost 0 bases and J lost 2, with 8 bases in between. Germline V lookup: CDR1 SGHTA, CDR2 FQGTGA. This CDR3 is 15 amino acids long.

This clonotype was counted ten times or more. CDR3 coding DNA: TGTGCCAGCAGAGGACAGGGGGCGGGGTCCGGGGAGCTGTTTTTT. Protein sequence: CASRGQGAGSGELFF. The V and J genes are TRBV6-1 and TRBJ2-2; 11 bases agree with TRBD1. The V and J ends lost 6 bases and 6 bases, in that order; junction bases with no gene match: 6. This CDR3 is 15 amino acids long. Germline CDR1 is MNHNS and CDR2 is SASEGT.

The chain uses TRBV7-2 and TRBJ2-5, with 7 bases matching TRBD2. Per the germline V gene, CDR1 is SGHTA and CDR2 is FQGNSA. This CDR3 comprises 13 residues. Trimming cost V 3 bases and J 7 bases; bases outside gene matches: 5. CDR3 sequence reads: CASSLNGGGTQYF. The CDR3 nucleotides are TGTGCCAGCAGCTTGAATGGGGGGGGGACCCAGTACTTC.